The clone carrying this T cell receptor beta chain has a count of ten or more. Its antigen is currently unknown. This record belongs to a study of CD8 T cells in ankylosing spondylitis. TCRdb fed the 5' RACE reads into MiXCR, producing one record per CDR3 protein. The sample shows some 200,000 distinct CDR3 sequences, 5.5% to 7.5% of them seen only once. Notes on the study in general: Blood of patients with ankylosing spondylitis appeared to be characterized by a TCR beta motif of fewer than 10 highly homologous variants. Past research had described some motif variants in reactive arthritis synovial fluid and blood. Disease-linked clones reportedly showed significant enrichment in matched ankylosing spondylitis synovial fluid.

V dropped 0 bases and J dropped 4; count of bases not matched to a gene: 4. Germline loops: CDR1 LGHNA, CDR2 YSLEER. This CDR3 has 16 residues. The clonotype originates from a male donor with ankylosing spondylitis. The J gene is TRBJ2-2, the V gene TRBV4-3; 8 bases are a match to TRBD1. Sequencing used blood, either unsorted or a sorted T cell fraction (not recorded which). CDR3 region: CASSQDRGLSTGELFF. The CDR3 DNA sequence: TGCGCCAGCAGCCAAGACAGGGGGCTTAGCACCGGGGAGCTGTTTTTT.